The 21 T cell receptor beta chains presented below share a single source sample, sequenced in a study of T cell responses to AZD1222 COVID-19 vaccine. Produced via immunoSEQ multiplex PCR; TCRdb's table is partial and in-frame only. The sample has roughly 150,000 clones, 92% seen once. The material sequenced was peripheral blood, taken 28 days after the second AZD1222 dose. Source of these receptors: an adult who received the AZD1222 COVID-19 vaccine.

This clone was seen ten or more times. The rearrangement links TRBV5-8 to TRBJ1-2, with a tentative D call TRBD1 (5 bases). Germline V gives CDR1 SGHTS, CDR2 YDEGEE. This CDR3 spans 13 amino acids. Deletions cut 0 bases from V and 3 bases from J, with 6 bases between. CDR3 sequence: CASSLAGYYGYTF. In DNA, the CDR3 is TGTGCCAGCAGCTTGGCAGGGTACTATGGCTACACCTTC.

The chain recombines TRBV15 with TRBJ2-1; tentative D call: TRBD1 (5 bases). The CDR3 totals 16 residues. Germline CDR1 reads LNHNV; CDR2 reads YYDKDF (reference sequence). Trimming cost V 4 bases and J 0 bases, with 13 bases left between them. The CDR3 nucleotides read TGTGCCACCAGCACTGGTGGGGCTAGCTCCTACAATGAGCAGTTCTTC. It specifies CATSTGGASSYNEQFF.

The rearrangement links TRBV12-5 to TRBJ2-7; D not certain. V was trimmed by 3 bases and J by 5 bases, leaving 2 bases between them. CDR3 length equals 10 residues. Germline CDR1 and CDR2: LGHNT and FRNRAP. The CDR3 here is CASGLNEQYF. The CDR3 DNA follows: TGTGCTAGTGGTTTAAACGAGCAGTACTTC.

The chain employs TRBV6-6 and TRBJ2-6; D not resolved. Per the germline V gene, CDR1 is MNHNY and CDR2 is SVGAGI (reference sequence). The CDR3 length is 17 residues. V was cut by 5 bases and J by 0 bases, with 14 bases left in between. CDR3 sequence: CASSLLPRPSGANVLTF. The CDR3 DNA follows: TGTGCCAGCAGTCTACTCCCCCGGCCCTCTGGGGCCAACGTCCTGACTTTC.

The J gene is TRBJ2-7, the V gene TRBV9; D may match TRBD1 or TRBD2 (5 bases each). Per the germline V gene, CDR1 is SGDLS and CDR2 is YYNGEE. This CDR3 spans 15 amino acids. The ends were cut back, 0 bases at V and 0 bases at J, with 10 bases in the middle. CDR3 coding DNA: TGTGCCAGCAGCGTAGGGCCGGGGACCTCCTACGAGCAGTACTTC. Its protein product is CASSVGPGTSYEQYF.

V and J are TRBV9 and TRBJ1-3; D is undetermined. The CDR3 consists of 16 residues. Per germline, CDR1 SGDLS and CDR2 YYNGEE. Trimming took 0 bases from V and 2 from J, leaving 12 bases between them. Here the CDR3 DNA reads TGTGCCAGCAGCGTAGGCGGGAGCCCAGCTGGAAACACCATATATTTT. This translates into CASSVGGSPAGNTIYF.

V gene TRBV27 combines with J gene TRBJ1-1; D call uncertain. Germline V gene data show CDR1 as MNHEY and CDR2 as SMNVEV (reference sequence). The CDR3 is made up of 16 amino acids. V was pared by 4 bases and J by 1 base, with 16 bases between. CDR3 residues: CASSSHTWYENTEAFF. The CDR3, as DNA: TGTGCCAGCAGTTCCCATACTTGGTACGAGAACACTGAAGCTTTCTTT.

This CDR3 is CASSGGLAGVQETQYF. Written as DNA, the CDR3 is TGTGCCAGTAGTGGGGGACTAGCGGGGGTTCAAGAGACCCAGTACTTC. The genes are TRBV19 and TRBJ2-5, with TRBD2 matching 14 bases. Germline values: CDR1 LNHDA, CDR2 SQIVND (reference sequence). J was trimmed by 2 bases and V by 5 bases; bases with no gene match: 4. The CDR3 sequence is 16 residues long.

The J gene is TRBJ1-5, the V gene TRBV10-1; weak D call: TRBD1 (5 bases). Trimming pared 9 bases from V and 4 bases from J, leaving 16 bases between. CDR1 and CDR2 (germline): WNHNN, SYGVQD (reference sequence). This CDR3 contains 14 residues. The CDR3 nucleotides are TGCGCCAGTGGGGGTTCTACCTTTAATCAGCCCCAGCATTTT. Protein: CASGGSTFNQPQHF.

V usage is TRBV5-1 and J usage is TRBJ1-1; D remains unclear. The germline CDR1 and CDR2 sequences are SGHRS and YFSETQ. The CDR3 has 14 amino acids. V dropped 4 bases and J dropped 1 base, with 11 bases sitting between them. CDR3 residues: CASSPLTRNTEAFF. Written as DNA, the CDR3 is TGCGCCAGCAGCCCCTTGACAAGGAACACTGAAGCTTTCTTT.

The rearrangement uses TRBV18 and TRBJ1-5; D is undetermined. The CDR3 is 13 residues long. Germline-derived CDR1 and CDR2 are KGHSH and LQKENI. V dropped 3 bases and J dropped 8 bases, with 11 bases sitting between them. For the CDR3, the DNA is TGTGCCAGCTCACCCGAGCGGGTTGAGCCCCAGCATTTT. This gives the protein CASSPERVEPQHF. The complete variable domain, with remaining parts taken from reference TRBV18 and TRBJ1-5, reads NAGVMQNPRHLVRRRGQEARLRCSPMKGHSHVYWYRQLPEEGLKFMVYLQKENIIDESGMPKERFSAEFPKEGPSILRIQQVVRGDSAAYFCASSPERVEPQHFGDGTRLSIL.

The chain joins TRBV5-1 to TRBJ2-7; TRBD1 matches 10 bases. The junction had 4 bases not matched to a gene; V was cut back by 5 bases and J by 5 bases. Germline values: CDR1 SGHRS, CDR2 YFSETQ. The CDR3 has 13 residues. The DNA for the CDR3 is TGCGCCAGCAGGGGACAGGGGAAAAACGAGCAGTACTTC. Protein product: CASRGQGKNEQYF. Complete variable domain (other parts from reference TRBV5-1 and TRBJ2-7): KAGVTQTPRYLIKTRGQQVTLSCSPISGHRSVSWYQQTPGQGLQFLFEYFSETQRNKGNFPGRFSGRQFSNSRSEMNVSTLELGDSALYLCASRGQGKNEQYFGPGTRLTVT.

With regard to this clone: An end of the junction does not agree with germline; a read error may underlie this. This chain uses TRBV7-9 with TRBJ2-3, with 9 bases matching TRBD2. The CDR3 contains 15 residues. Germline-derived CDR1 and CDR2 are SEHNR and FQNEAQ (reference sequence). DNA of the CDR3: TGTGCCAGCAGCGTAGCGGGGGACCACACAGATACGCAGTATTTT. Protein: CASSVAGDHTDTQYF. The variable domain in full, completed from reference TRBV7-9 and TRBJ2-3, reads DTGVSQNPRHKITKRGQNVTFRCDPISEHNRLYWYRQTLGQGPEFLTYFQNEAQLEKSRLLSDRFSAERPKGSFSTLEIQRTEQGDSAMYLCASSVAGDHTDTQYFGPGTRLTVL.

About this clone itself: The same CDR3 is also encoded by other DNA sequences in this sample. The gene calls are TRBV5-1 and TRBJ1-2; D is unresolved. The CDR3 is 13 amino acids. V was trimmed by 0 bases and J by 8 bases, leaving 11 bases between them. Germline V gene sequence: CDR1 SGHRS, CDR2 YFSETQ. The CDR3 sequence: CASSLGQGEGYTF. For the CDR3, the DNA is TGCGCCAGCAGCTTGGGACAAGGAGAGGGCTACACCTTC.

This chain links TRBV2 with TRBJ1-2; D gene ambiguous. Germline-derived CDR1 and CDR2 are SNHLY and FYNNEI. The CDR3 runs to 13 residues. V gave up 7 bases and J gave up 4 bases, with 13 bases separating them. CDR3 sequence reads: CASTPDGLYGYTF. The CDR3 nucleotides are TGTGCCAGCACTCCGGACGGTCTCTATGGCTACACCTTC.

This CDR3 is CASSLVSGDEQFF. CDR3 DNA sequence: TGTGCCAGCAGTTTGGTATCGGGGGATGAGCAGTTCTTC. V is TRBV12-3 or TRBV12-4 and J is TRBJ2-1, with a weak D call TRBD2 (6 bases). V lost 3 bases, J lost 8 bases, and 11 bases lay in between. The CDR3 runs 13 residues.

The CDR3: CASMSPRGNEQFF. DNA of the CDR3: TGTGCCAGCATGAGTCCCAGGGGGAATGAGCAGTTCTTC. The V and J genes are TRBV6-6 and TRBJ2-1; 7 bases align to TRBD1. Germline CDR1 is MNHNY and CDR2 is SVGAGI (reference sequence). With 7 bases clipped from V and 7 bases from J, the junction kept 7 bases outside the gene matches. This CDR3 is 13 amino acids long.

The chain uses TRBV23-1 and TRBJ1-5, with 11 bases fitting TRBD1. TRBV23-1 is labeled an ORF, and its function is uncertain. The CDR3 covers 19 residues. V trimming: 2 bases; J trimming: 0 bases; junction bases outside the gene matches: 9. CDR3 sequence (DNA): TGCGCCAGCAGTCAAACTCCGGGACAGGGGGGGGATAGCAATCAGCCCCAGCATTTT. Its translation: CASSQTPGQGGDSNQPQHF.

With respect to this clone: Within the sample, other DNA sequences also encode this same CDR3. The CDR3 DNA sequence: TGTGCCAGTAGTATCCCGGGCTACGAGCAGTACTTC. It yields the protein CASSIPGYEQYF. The chain employs TRBV19 and TRBJ2-7; unclear D gene. The germline V gene encodes CDR1 LNHDA and CDR2 SQIVND (reference sequence). This CDR3 has 12 amino acids. Trimming pared 3 bases from V and 3 bases from J, leaving 6 bases between.

The V gene is TRBV5-1, the J gene TRBJ2-3; 7 nucleotides match TRBD2. V trimming: 2 bases; J trimming: 14 bases; junction bases outside the gene matches: 5. Germline CDR1 SGHRS, CDR2 YFSETQ. The CDR3 sequence is 11 residues long. In DNA, the CDR3 is TGCGCCAGCAGCTTCCGGGACTACAGGTATTTT. As protein: CASSFRDYRYF.

The rearrangement uses TRBV6-1 and TRBJ1-5, with a possible D match to TRBD1 (6 bases). CDR3 length: 15 residues. Germline loops: CDR1 MNHNS, CDR2 SASEGT. V lost 3 bases and J 5 bases, leaving 14 bases between the germline ends. Here the CDR3 reads CASSDFRGGYQPQHF. The CDR3, as DNA: TGTGCCAGCAGTGATTTCAGGGGCGGTTATCAGCCCCAGCATTTT.